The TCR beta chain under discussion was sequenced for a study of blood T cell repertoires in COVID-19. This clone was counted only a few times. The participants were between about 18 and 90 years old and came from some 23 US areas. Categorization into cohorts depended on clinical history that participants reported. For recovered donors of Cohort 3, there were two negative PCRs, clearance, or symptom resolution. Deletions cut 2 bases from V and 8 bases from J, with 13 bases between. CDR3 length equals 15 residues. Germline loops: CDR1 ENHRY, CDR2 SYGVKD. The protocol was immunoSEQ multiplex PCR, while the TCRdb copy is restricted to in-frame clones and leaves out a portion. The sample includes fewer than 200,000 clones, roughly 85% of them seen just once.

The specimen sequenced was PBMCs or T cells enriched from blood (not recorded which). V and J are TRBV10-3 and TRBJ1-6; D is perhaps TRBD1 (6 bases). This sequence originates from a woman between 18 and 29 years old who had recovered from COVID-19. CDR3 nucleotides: TGTGCCATCAGTGAGGGGGGCGCGTGGGATTCACCCCTCCACTTT. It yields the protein CAISEGGAWDSPLHF.